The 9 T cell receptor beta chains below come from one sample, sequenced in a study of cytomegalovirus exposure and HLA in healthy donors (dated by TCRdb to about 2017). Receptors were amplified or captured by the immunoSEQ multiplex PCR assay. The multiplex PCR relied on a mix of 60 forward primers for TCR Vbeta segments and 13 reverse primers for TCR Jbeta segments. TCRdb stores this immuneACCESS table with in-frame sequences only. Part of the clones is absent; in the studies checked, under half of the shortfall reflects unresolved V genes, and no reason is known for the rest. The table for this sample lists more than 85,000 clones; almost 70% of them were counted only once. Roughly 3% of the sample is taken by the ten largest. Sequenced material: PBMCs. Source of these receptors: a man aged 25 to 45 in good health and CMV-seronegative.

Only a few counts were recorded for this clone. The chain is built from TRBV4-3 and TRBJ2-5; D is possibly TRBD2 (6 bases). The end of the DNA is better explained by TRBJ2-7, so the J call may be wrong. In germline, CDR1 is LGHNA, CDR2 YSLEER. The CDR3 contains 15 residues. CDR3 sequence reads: CASSQRTGEGYEQYF. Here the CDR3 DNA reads TGCGCCAGCAGCCAAAGAACGGGAGAGGGCTACGAGCAGTACTTC.

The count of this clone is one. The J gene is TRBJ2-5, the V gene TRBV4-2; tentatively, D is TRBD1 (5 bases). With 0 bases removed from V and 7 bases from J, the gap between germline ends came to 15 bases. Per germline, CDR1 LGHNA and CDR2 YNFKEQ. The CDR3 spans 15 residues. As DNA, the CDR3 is TGTGCCAGCAGCCAAGATGGGGCAGGGATTGTGACCCAGTACTTC. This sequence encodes CASSQDGAGIVTQYF.

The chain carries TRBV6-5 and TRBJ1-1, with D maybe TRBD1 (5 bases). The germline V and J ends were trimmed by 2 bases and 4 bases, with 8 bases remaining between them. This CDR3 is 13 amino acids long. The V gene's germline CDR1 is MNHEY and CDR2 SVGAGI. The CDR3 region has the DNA TGTGCCAGCAGTTACGGGGGGGGCACTGAAGCTTTCTTT. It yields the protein CASSYGGGTEAFF.

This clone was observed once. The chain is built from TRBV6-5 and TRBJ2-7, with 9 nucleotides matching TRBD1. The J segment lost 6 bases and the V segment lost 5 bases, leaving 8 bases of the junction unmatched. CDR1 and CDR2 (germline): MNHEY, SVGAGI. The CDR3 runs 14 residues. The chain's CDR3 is CASSERTGETEQYF. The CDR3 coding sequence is TGTGCCAGCAGTGAAAGGACAGGGGAGACCGAGCAGTACTTC.

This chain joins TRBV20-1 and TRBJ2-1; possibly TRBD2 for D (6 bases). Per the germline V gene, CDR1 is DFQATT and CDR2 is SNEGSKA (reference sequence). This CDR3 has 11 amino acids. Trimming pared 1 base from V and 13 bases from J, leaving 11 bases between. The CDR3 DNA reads TGCAGTGCTAGAGCGGGAGAGCGACAGTTCTTC. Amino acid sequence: CSARAGERQFF.

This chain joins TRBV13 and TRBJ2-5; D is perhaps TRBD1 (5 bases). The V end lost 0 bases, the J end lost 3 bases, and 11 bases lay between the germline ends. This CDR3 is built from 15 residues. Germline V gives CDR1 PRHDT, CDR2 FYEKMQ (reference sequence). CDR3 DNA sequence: TGTGCCAGCAGCTTAGGGGGGCCAGCGAAAGAGACCCAGTACTTC. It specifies CASSLGGPAKETQYF.

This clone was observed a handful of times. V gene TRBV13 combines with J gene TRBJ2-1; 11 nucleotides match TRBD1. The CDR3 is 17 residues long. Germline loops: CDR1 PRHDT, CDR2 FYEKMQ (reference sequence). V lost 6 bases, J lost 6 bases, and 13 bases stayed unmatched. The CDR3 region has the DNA TGTGCCAGCAGTTTAAATAGACCGGGACAGGGGGGCAATGAGCAGTTCTTC. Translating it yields CASSLNRPGQGGNEQFF.

The CDR3 DNA sequence: TGTGCCAGCTCACCCCCAAGCGGGAAGGGGGTCAATGAGCAGTTCTTC. Translated, it gives CASSPPSGKGVNEQFF. The chain is built from TRBV18 and TRBJ2-1; possible D gene TRBD2, 7 bases. Germline loops: CDR1 KGHSH, CDR2 LQKENI. CDR3 length: 16 residues. V lost 3 bases and J lost 6, with 18 bases in between.

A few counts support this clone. The CDR3 DNA is TGTGCCAGCAGCCCCCGCGGGGGTAGGCAAGAGACCCAGTACTTC. Encoded protein: CASSPRGGRQETQYF. This sequence joins TRBV7-2 and TRBJ2-5; 7 nucleotides agree with TRBD2. Germline trimming cut 5 bases from V and 2 bases from J; bases unmatched to any gene: 8. The CDR3 is 15 amino acids. The germline CDR1 and CDR2 sequences are SGHTA and FQGNSA.